This is a list of T cell receptor beta chains from one sample in a study of T cells in Graves' hyperthyroidism and ophthalmopathy. TCRdb called the multiplex PCR reads again in MiXCR, with one record for every CDR3 protein. Among 450,000 to 600,000 distinct CDR3 sequences listed, less than 20% were seen once. The sequencing input was blood. The receptors originated from a man aged 40-49 years with Graves' ophthalmopathy. CDR3s include the opening cysteine and the closing phenylalanine or tryptophan. The order of the fields is clone size, D gene, J gene, V gene, CDR3 DNA, CDR3 protein. The D gene is left open where the match is weak. Size tells how often a clone was seen (once, few, many) or the class of an expanded clone, and some rows leave it out.

many	NA	TRBJ2-7	TRBV30	TGTGCCTGGAGTGTACTTCCGGCCTACGAGCAGTACTTC	CAWSVLPAYEQYF
few	TRBD1	TRBJ1-1	TRBV9	TGTGCCAGCAGCTCGGGACAGGGGGCAGTAGGGGGAACTGAAGCTTTCTTT	CASSSGQGAVGGTEAFF
NA	TRBD2	TRBJ2-5	TRBV20-1	TGCAGTGCTCCCAGGGCTAGCGGGGGTGAGACCCAGTACTTC	CSAPRASGGETQYF
NA	TRBD1	TRBJ2-5	TRBV27	TGTGCCAGCAGTTTACGCCGGGACAGGGAGACCCAGTACTTC	CASSLRRDRETQYF
few	TRBD2	TRBJ2-3	TRBV20-1	TGCAGTGCTAGAGGTTCTAGCGGGGGACCAGATACGCAGTATTTT	CSARGSSGGPDTQYF
NA	NA	TRBJ2-7	TRBV18	TGTGCCAGCTCACGGGAGGGGGGCGCAAGTTACGAGCAGTACTTC	CASSREGGASYEQYF
many	NA	TRBJ2-3	TRBV27	TGTGCCAGCAGTTTCCGAAGTTCCCCAGATACGCAGTATTTT	CASSFRSSPDTQYF
many	NA	TRBJ2-5	TRBV11-2	TGTGCCAGCAGCTTATCCGAGAGCCAGTACTTC	CASSLSESQYF
NA	NA	TRBJ2-5	TRBV5-1	TGCGCCAGCAGCTTGTCTACTAACCACTACCAAGAGACCCAGCACTTC	CASSLSTNHYQETQHF
many	NA	TRBJ2-7	TRBV28	TGTGCCAGCAGTTCCCCTTTTGTGGGTTCCTACGAGCAGTACTTC	CASSSPFVGSYEQYF
many	NA	TRBJ1-5	TRBV2	TGTGCCAGCAGTGAAAGACAGAATGTCAATCAGCCCCAGCATTTT	CASSERQNVNQPQHF
NA	NA	TRBJ2-2	TRBV9	TGTGCCAGCAGCGAAGATCACACCGGGGAGCTGTTTTTT	CASSEDHTGELFF
NA	NA	TRBJ1-1	TRBV4-1	TGCGCCAGCAGCCAAGATCTGGGGCTGGGCACTGAAGCTTTCTTT	CASSQDLGLGTEAFF
NA	TRBD2	TRBJ2-5	TRBV6-1	TGTGCCAGCAGCCCTAAGCGGGAAACAGAGACCCAGTACTTC	CASSPKRETETQYF
NA	NA	TRBJ1-1	TRBV9	TGTGCCAGCAGCCCCCACGAGGACACTGAAGCTTTCTTT	CASSPHEDTEAFF
NA	NA	TRBJ1-2	TRBV29-1	TGCAGCGTTGAAGATTGGGGGAGCTATGGCTACACCTTC	CSVEDWGSYGYTF
many	NA	TRBJ2-1	TRBV18	TGTGCCAGCAGTCCCGGCGGGGATGAGCAGTTCTTC	CASSPGGDEQFF
NA	NA	TRBJ2-3	TRBV6-1	TGTGCCAGCAGTGAACCCGGGAGTCGCACAGATACGCAGTATTTT	CASSEPGSRTDTQYF
few	TRBD2	TRBJ2-7	TRBV30	TGTGCCTGCAACCGACTAGCGGTCTACGAGCAGTACTTC	CACNRLAVYEQYF
many	NA	TRBJ1-4	TRBV30	TGTGCCTGGACCTCTGGGGGGGTTACAACTAATGAAAAACTGTTTTTT	CAWTSGGVTTNEKLFF
many	NA	TRBJ2-5	TRBV7-2	TGTGCCAGCAGCCTCCCGGGACTCTCCTCGGGGACCCAGTACTTC	CASSLPGLSSGTQYF
many	TRBD1	TRBJ2-7	TRBV6-2/TRBV6-3	TGTGCCAGCAGTTATCCCGTAGACCCTGGACAGGGTTCCTACGAGCAGTACTTC	CASSYPVDPGQGSYEQYF
NA	TRBD2	TRBJ2-3	TRBV20-1	TGCAGTGCGTTAGCGGGAGAAGGCACAGATACGCAGTATTTT	CSALAGEGTDTQYF
once	NA	TRBJ1-1	TRBV2	TGTGCCAACAGTGAAACATGGACAGAATACTTTGAAGCTTTCTTT	CANSETWTEYFEAFF
many	NA	TRBJ2-1	TRBV27	TGTGCCAGTTCGGGGATCAATGAGCAGTTCTTC	CASSGINEQFF
few	NA	TRBJ1-2	TRBV30	TGTGCCTGGAAGGGAGGGTCTGGGAGTGGCTACACCTTC	CAWKGGSGSGYTF
many	NA	TRBJ2-5	TRBV11-2	TGTGCCAGCAGCATACAGCGGGACCAAGAGACCCAGTACTTC	CASSIQRDQETQYF
NA	NA	TRBJ2-3	TRBV7-4	TGTGCCAGCAGCGCCGGGGAGGGGACACCATGTGAGGATACGCAGTATTTT	CASSAGEGTPCEDTQYF
NA	TRBD2	TRBJ2-1	TRBV6-2/TRBV6-3	TGTGCCAGCAGTCCGGTTAGCGGGGACAATGAGCAGTTCTTC	CASSPVSGDNEQFF
few	TRBD2	TRBJ2-5	TRBV28	TGTGCCAGCAGCTTGGGACTAGCGGGTAAGAAGACCCAGTACTTC	CASSLGLAGKKTQYF
NA	NA	TRBJ2-7	TRBV20-1	TGCAGTGCTAGTGACCTCCAAGGCTATGGAGGCTACGAGCAGTACTTC	CSASDLQGYGGYEQYF
NA	TRBD2	TRBJ2-7	TRBV7-8	TGTGCCAGCAGCTTAGAGGGAGGGTGGACCTACGAGCAGTACTTC	CASSLEGGWTYEQYF
many	NA	TRBJ2-1	TRBV28	TGTGCCAGCAGTCGAGAGATCTACAATGAGCAGTTCTTC	CASSREIYNEQFF
NA	NA	TRBJ2-7	TRBV2	TGTGCCAGCAGTCCCTCCTGGACACGTTCCTACGAGCAGTACTTC	CASSPSWTRSYEQYF
many	TRBD1	TRBJ1-2	TRBV12-3/TRBV12-4	TGTGCCAGCAGTTGGACTGACAGGGGAACGGGCTACACCTTC	CASSWTDRGTGYTF
few	NA	TRBJ2-5	TRBV5-1	TGCGCCAGCAGCCCCTTCACAGGGACAGAGACCCAGTACTTC	CASSPFTGTETQYF
NA	TRBD2	TRBJ2-1	TRBV5-4	TGTGCCAGCAGCGGGAGGGCTTCTAGTGAGCAGTTCTTC	CASSGRASSEQFF
NA	NA	TRBJ1-2	TRBV7-2	TGTGCCAGCAGCTTCTACAACCTTAACTATGGCTACACCTTC	CASSFYNLNYGYTF
few	TRBD1	TRBJ2-7	TRBV15	TGTGCCACCAGCAGAGTGGTAGGGACAGGCTCTGGCGAGCAGTACTTC	CATSRVVGTGSGEQYF
many	NA	TRBJ2-7	TRBV12-3/TRBV12-4	TGTGCCAGCGGCGGCTTGGGGGAGCAGTACTTC	CASGGLGEQYF
many	TRBD2	TRBJ2-5	TRBV20-1	TGCAGTGCAACTAGCGGGAGTTCCCGGCGGGAGACCCAGTACTTC	CSATSGSSRRETQYF
NA	TRBD2	TRBJ2-5	TRBV7-8	TGTGCCAGCAGCCAACCCTTTCGACTAGCGGGAATTGAGACCCAGTACTTC	CASSQPFRLAGIETQYF
few	NA	TRBJ1-1	TRBV10-2	TGCGCCAGCCTGACAGAGAACACTGAAGCTTTCTTT	CASLTENTEAFF
many	NA	TRBJ2-1	TRBV12-3/TRBV12-4	TGTGCCAGCAGTTTGATTAGTGGGGCCGCCTACGAGCAGTTCTTC	CASSLISGAAYEQFF
NA	TRBD2	TRBJ2-7	TRBV20-1	TGCAGTGCTGGCCGGACTAGCGGCACCTACGAGCAGTACTTC	CSAGRTSGTYEQYF
few	TRBD1	TRBJ2-3	TRBV9	TGTGCCAGCAGCACCAACAGGGGTGGGAACACAGATACGCAGTATTTT	CASSTNRGGNTDTQYF
NA	NA	TRBJ2-6	TRBV5-6	TGTGCCAGCAGCCCGCTCGATTCTGGGGCCAACGTCCTGACTTTC	CASSPLDSGANVLTF
NA	TRBD2	TRBJ2-5	TRBV6-1	TGTGCCAGCAGTGGGGGGGGGGGAGCGGGGACCCAGTACTTC	CASSGGGGAGTQYF
many	TRBD1	TRBJ2-5	TRBV7-8	TGTGCCAGCAACCCCTCGGGACAGAACCAAGAGACCCAGTACTTC	CASNPSGQNQETQYF
NA	NA	TRBJ1-2	TRBV11-2	TGTGCCAGCACCCCCGGGACGGCCTATGGCTACACCTTC	CASTPGTAYGYTF
few	NA	TRBJ2-7	TRBV5-1	TGCGCCAGCAGCTTCAAAGGACAGACTTACGAGCAGTACTTC	CASSFKGQTYEQYF
many	NA	TRBJ2-1	TRBV30	TGTGCCTGGAGTGTAGGGAGATTCAATGAGCAGTTCTTC	CAWSVGRFNEQFF
NA	TRBD1	TRBJ2-7	TRBV5-8	TGTGCCAGCAGCCCGGAGGTATCAGGGGGCGGCCCCGAGCAGTACTTC	CASSPEVSGGGPEQYF